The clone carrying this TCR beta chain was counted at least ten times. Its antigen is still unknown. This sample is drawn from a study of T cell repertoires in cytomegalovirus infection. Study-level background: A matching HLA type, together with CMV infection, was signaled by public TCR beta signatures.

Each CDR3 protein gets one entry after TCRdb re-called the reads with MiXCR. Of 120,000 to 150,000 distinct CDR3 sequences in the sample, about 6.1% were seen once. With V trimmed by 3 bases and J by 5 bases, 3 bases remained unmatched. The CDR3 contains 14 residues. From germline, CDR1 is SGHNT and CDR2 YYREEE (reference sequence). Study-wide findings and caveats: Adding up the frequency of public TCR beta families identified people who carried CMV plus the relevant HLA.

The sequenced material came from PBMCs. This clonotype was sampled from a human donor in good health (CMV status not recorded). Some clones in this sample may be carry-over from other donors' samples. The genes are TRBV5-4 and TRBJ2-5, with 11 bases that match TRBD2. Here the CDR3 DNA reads TGTGCCAGCAGCTCGGGACTAGCGGAGGAGACCCAGTACTTC. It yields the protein CASSSGLAEETQYF.